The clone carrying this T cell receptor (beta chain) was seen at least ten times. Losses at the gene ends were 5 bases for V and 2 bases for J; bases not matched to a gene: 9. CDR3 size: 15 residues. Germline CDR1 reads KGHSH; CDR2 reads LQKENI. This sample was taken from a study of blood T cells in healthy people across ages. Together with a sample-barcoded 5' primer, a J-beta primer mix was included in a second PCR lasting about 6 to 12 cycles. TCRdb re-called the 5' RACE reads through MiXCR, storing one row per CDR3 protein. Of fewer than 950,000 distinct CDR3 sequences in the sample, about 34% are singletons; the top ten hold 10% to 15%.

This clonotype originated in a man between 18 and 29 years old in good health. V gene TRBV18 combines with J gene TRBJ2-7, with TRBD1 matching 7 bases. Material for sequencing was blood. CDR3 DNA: TGTGCCAGCTCAAGGGACAGTACAGACCCCTACGAGCAGTACTTC. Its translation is CASSRDSTDPYEQYF.